Listed below are T cell receptor beta chains from one sample, sequenced in a study of blood T cell repertoires in COVID-19. The method was immunoSEQ multiplex PCR; TCRdb's version includes in-frame clones alone and lacks a portion of them. Altogether hundreds of thousands of clones are present, about 86% being singletons, with the ten largest covering approximately 2.8%. Sequenced sample: PBMCs or T cells enriched from blood (not recorded which). These receptors all stem from a woman in her forties or fifties in a cohort exposed to, infected with or recovered from COVID-19 (not recorded which). Both conserved end residues are part of each CDR3. Fields, in order: J gene, clone size, V gene, D gene, CDR3 protein, CDR3 DNA. The D gene is left open where the match is weak. Rows give clone size only sometimes, using once, few, many, or a class for an expanded clone.

TRBJ2-5 | NA | TRBV28 | TRBD1 | CASIQGEHNRRPQETQYF | TGTGCCAGCATTCAGGGGGAGCACAACAGGAGACCCCAAGAGACCCAGTACTTC
TRBJ1-1 | NA | TRBV10-3 | NA | CAIKQTGLNTEAFF | TGTGCCATCAAGCAGACAGGCTTGAACACTGAAGCTTTCTTT
TRBJ2-2 | few | TRBV4-3 | TRBD2 | CASSLERGANTGELFF | TGCGCCAGCAGCCTGGAGCGGGGCGCGAACACCGGGGAGCTGTTTTTT
TRBJ2-4 | NA | TRBV6-1 | NA | CASSEVLLAKNIQYF | TGTGCCAGCAGTGAAGTTCTACTAGCCAAAAACATTCAGTACTTC
TRBJ2-7 | NA | TRBV19 | TRBD2 | CASSTRLAGLTYEQYF | TGTGCCAGTAGTACGCGACTAGCGGGGTTAACCTACGAGCAGTACTTC
TRBJ1-5 | NA | TRBV27 | NA | CASSFGGNQPQHF | TGTGCCAGCAGTTTCGGGGGCAATCAGCCCCAGCATTTT
TRBJ2-5 | NA | TRBV3-1/TRBV3-2 | NA | CASSPTGGRIGAQYF | TGTGCCAGCAGCCCGACGGGGGGCCGGATAGGGGCCCAGTACTTC
TRBJ1-6 | NA | TRBV6-5 | TRBD1 | CASSLQGNSPLHF | TGTGCCAGCAGTTTACAGGGGAATTCACCCCTCCACTTT
TRBJ2-5 | NA | TRBV30 | TRBD2 | CAWSVGLAGARETQYF | TGTGCCTGGAGTGTCGGACTAGCGGGGGCCAGGGAGACCCAGTACTTC
TRBJ2-5 | NA | TRBV7-2 | NA | CASSTTWRETQYF | TGTGCCAGCAGCACCACCTGGAGAGAGACCCAGTACTTC
TRBJ2-7 | many | TRBV30 | NA | CAWSDYRDSYEQYF | TGTGCCTGGAGTGACTACAGGGACTCCTACGAGCAGTACTTC
TRBJ1-4 | NA | TRBV30 | NA | CAESTGANEKLFF | TGTGCCGAATCGACAGGCGCTAATGAAAAACTGTTTTTT
TRBJ2-7 | once | TRBV3-1/TRBV3-2 | NA | CASSLQSGSGEQYF | TGTGCCAGCAGCCTTCAATCCGGTTCGGGCGAGCAGTACTTC
TRBJ1-2 | NA | TRBV4-1 | NA | CASSWRTENYGYTF | TGCGCCAGCAGCTGGAGGACAGAAAACTATGGCTACACCTTC
TRBJ1-3 | NA | TRBV13 | NA | CASSLGGLNTIYF | TGTGCCAGCAGTCTGGGGGGTCTAAACACCATATATTTT